The 25 T cell receptor beta chains listed next were all sequenced from one sample in a study of OX40 agonist ivuxolimab in advanced cancers. Repertoires were generated with immunoSEQ multiplex PCR, while TCRdb's copy carries only in-frame clones and drops some. The top ten hold about 4% of the sample, which has about 79,000 clones, roughly 88% seen once. The sample here was CD4+ or CD8+ T cells sorted from blood, taken in a trial of the OX40 agonist ivuxolimab. These receptors originate from an adult with an advanced solid tumor such as melanoma, head and neck, liver or kidney cancer.

This clone occurred once. The chain joins TRBV7-2 to TRBJ1-2; weak D call: TRBD1 (6 bases). The CDR3 loop spans 17 amino acids. Germline loops: CDR1 SGHTA, CDR2 FQGNSA. V dropped 5 bases and J dropped 4 bases, with 23 bases sitting between them. The CDR3 spells CASSEQLTGLGSYGYTF. DNA of the CDR3: TGTGCCAGCAGCGAACAGCTCACAGGGCTGGGAAGCTATGGCTACACCTTC. Full variable domain (rest looked up from reference TRBV7-2 and TRBJ1-2): GAGVSQSPSNKVTEKGKDVELRCDPISGHTALYWYRQSLGQGLEFLIYFQGNSAPDKSGLPSDRFSAERTGGSVSTLTIQRTQQEDSAVYLCASSEQLTGLGSYGYTFGSGTRLTVV.

This clone was counted between two and nine times. V gene TRBV4-1 combines with J gene TRBJ2-2, with 10 bases lining up with TRBD2. The V gene's germline CDR1 is MGHRA and CDR2 YSYEKL. The trim removed 2 bases at V and 5 bases at J, leaving 5 bases unmatched. There are 16 residues in the CDR3. The CDR3 sequence: CASSQLAGVGTGELFF. The CDR3 DNA sequence: TGCGCCAGCAGCCAACTAGCGGGAGTGGGGACCGGGGAGCTGTTTTTT.

This clone was observed a single time. This chain connects TRBV27 to TRBJ2-7; D remains ambiguous. CDR3 length equals 14 residues. Germline CDR1 MNHEY, CDR2 SMNVEV (reference sequence). The V gene lost 5 bases and the J gene lost 3 bases, with 14 bases spanning the gap. The CDR3 nucleotides read TGTGCCAGCAGTCAAAAAATAGGGCGCTACGAGCAGTACTTC. It translates to CASSQKIGRYEQYF.

The chain combines TRBV9 with TRBJ2-7, with D unclear. The germline CDR1 and CDR2 sequences are SGDLS and YYNGEE. V was shortened by 4 bases and J by 0 bases, with 14 bases between the two germline ends. The length of the CDR3 is 15 residues. The CDR3 nucleotides are TGTGCCAGCAGCCCGCACGAGGCCTTCTCCTACGAGCAGTACTTC. Translated: CASSPHEAFSYEQYF.

The rearrangement uses TRBV6-4 and TRBJ1-2, with D possibly being TRBD1 (6 bases). Germline CDR1 MRHNA, CDR2 SNTAGT. This CDR3 comprises 16 residues. Trimming pared 3 bases from V and 7 bases from J, leaving 21 bases between. The CDR3 region has the DNA TGTGCCAGCAGTGAAACATGGGGACAAGAGGCACGTGGCTACACCTTC. Protein product: CASSETWGQEARGYTF.

This chain links TRBV19 with TRBJ2-2; TRBD2 aligns across 10 bases. The ends lost 0 bases at V and 0 bases at J; junction bases unmatched: 10. The CDR3 spans 20 residues. Germline V gives CDR1 LNHDA, CDR2 SQIVND (reference sequence). CDR3 DNA sequence: TGTGCCAGTAGTATAGATCAGCCTAGCGGGAGTCCCGCGAACACCGGGGAGCTGTTTTTT. This encodes CASSIDQPSGSPANTGELFF.

The rearrangement uses TRBV7-2 and TRBJ1-4; no definite D call. This CDR3 spans 15 amino acids. Trimming left V 5 bases short and J 5 bases short, with 15 bases between. Germline lookup yields CDR1 SGHTA and CDR2 FQGNSA. The CDR3 reads CASSKSFTENEKLFF. In nucleotides, the CDR3 is TGTGCCAGCAGCAAATCCTTTACAGAGAATGAAAAACTGTTTTTT.

The gene calls are TRBV19 and TRBJ1-2, with 9 bases aligning to TRBD1. The V gene's germline CDR1 is LNHDA and CDR2 SQIVND (reference sequence). The V and J ends lost 4 bases and 3 bases, in that order; junction bases with no gene match: 6. This CDR3 has 15 amino acids. The CDR3 sequence: CASSRIRDRDYGYTF. The CDR3 nucleotides are TGTGCCAGTAGTAGAATTCGGGACAGGGACTATGGCTACACCTTC.

The V and J genes are TRBV11-2 and TRBJ2-7; a possible D gene is TRBD1 (6 bases). The CDR3 loop spans 12 amino acids. Germline assignment: CDR1 SGHAT and CDR2 FQNNGV. The V end lost 11 bases, the J end lost 0 bases, and 11 bases lay between the germline ends. The CDR3 sequence: CASQGSSYEQYF. DNA of the CDR3: TGTGCCTCACAGGGAAGCTCCTACGAGCAGTACTTC.

V and J are TRBV27 and TRBJ1-4, with D perhaps TRBD1 (5 bases). Germline CDR1 MNHEY, CDR2 SMNVEV (reference sequence). The CDR3 has 15 amino acids. Trimming shortened V by 6 bases and J by 4 bases, and 15 bases separated the two germline ends. In nucleotides, the CDR3 is TGTGCCAGCAGCCACGGGACGGGGAATAATGAAAAACTGTTTTTT. Residues: CASSHGTGNNEKLFF.

V usage is TRBV2 and J usage is TRBJ2-5, with 10 bases fitting TRBD2. In germline, CDR1 is SNHLY, CDR2 FYNNEI. Trimming removed 7 bases from V and 3 bases from J; junction bases left unmatched: 2. The CDR3 totals 13 residues. The CDR3 DNA follows: TGTGCCAGCAAGCTAGCGGGAGAAGAGACCCAGTACTTC. Its protein product is CASKLAGEETQYF.

The rearrangement uses TRBV25-1 and TRBJ2-7; no firm D call. Germline V lookup: CDR1 MGHDK, CDR2 SYGVNS. The CDR3 extends over 9 amino acids. The V end lost 6 bases, the J end lost 7 bases, and 4 bases lay between the germline ends. CDR3 residues: CASRAEQYF. The CDR3 DNA reads TGTGCCAGCAGGGCAGAGCAGTACTTC.

The chain joins TRBV30 to TRBJ1-3; D is ambiguous. The CDR3 contains 14 residues. V lost 0 bases, J lost 1 base, and 7 bases lay in between. Germline-derived CDR1 and CDR2 are GTSNPN and SVGIG (reference sequence). The CDR3 nucleotides read TGTGCCTGGAGTGTGACGGCTTCTGGAAACACCATATATTTT. Translated, it gives CAWSVTASGNTIYF.

The chain couples TRBV2 to TRBJ2-7, with D uncertain. Germline values: CDR1 SNHLY, CDR2 FYNNEI. The CDR3 contains 13 residues. Trimming removed 6 bases at V and 6 bases at J, with 15 bases between. CDR3 loop: CASRDPWPSEQYF. For the CDR3, the DNA is TGTGCCAGCAGGGACCCCTGGCCAAGCGAGCAGTACTTC.

The chain is built from TRBV6-1 and TRBJ1-2, with TRBD1 as a possible D gene (6 bases). V shed 6 bases and J shed 8 bases, with 19 bases lying between them. Germline CDR1 MNHNS, CDR2 SASEGT. This CDR3 is built from 14 residues. The CDR3, as DNA: TGTGCCAGCAGACAGACAGGAACAAAGTGGGGCTACACCTTC. It codes for CASRQTGTKWGYTF.

The V gene is TRBV7-6, the J gene TRBJ2-5, with 12 bases that match TRBD1. The V segment lost 5 bases and the J segment 5 bases; nucleotides outside the gene matches: 15. The CDR3 runs 18 residues. Germline loops: CDR1 SGHVS, CDR2 FNYEAQ. CDR3 in DNA: TGTGCCAGCAGCCTCACTCCGCCGGGACAGGGGGCGCGGGAGACCCAGTACTTC. It encodes CASSLTPPGQGARETQYF.

J is TRBJ2-7 and V is TRBV6-6; a possible D gene is TRBD1 (5 bases). Trimming pared 6 bases from V and 2 bases from J, leaving 11 bases between. The CDR3 has 13 amino acids. Germline loops: CDR1 MNHNY, CDR2 SVGAGI (reference sequence). CDR3 in DNA: TGTGCCAGCAGGCCAGACAGTACCTACGAGCAGTACTTC. Its protein product is CASRPDSTYEQYF.

Regarding this clone: Distinct nucleotide sequences in the sample also encode this CDR3. The chain has TRBV29-1 and TRBJ2-7, with TRBD1 as a possible D gene (6 bases). The V gene lost 0 bases and the J gene lost 6 bases, with 6 bases spanning the gap. CDR3 length equals 11 residues. CDR1 is SQVTM, CDR2 ANQGSEA, per germline. The CDR3 is CSVEEGGEQYF. Here the CDR3 DNA reads TGCAGCGTTGAAGAAGGGGGCGAGCAGTACTTC.

CDR3 protein: CATSRTADTQYF. CDR3 bases: TGTGCCACCAGCCGCACGGCAGATACGCAGTATTTT. The chain links TRBV15 to TRBJ2-3; D call uncertain. Germline assignment: CDR1 LNHNV and CDR2 YYDKDF (reference sequence). V dropped 5 bases and J dropped 4 bases, with 7 bases sitting between them. CDR3 size: 12 residues.

This sequence joins TRBV6-1 and TRBJ2-4; 7 bases align to TRBD1. Per the germline V gene, CDR1 is MNHNS and CDR2 is SASEGT. This CDR3 region has 13 residues. After removal of 8 bases from V and 5 bases from J, the junction contained 6 bases not matched to a gene. The chain's CDR3 is CASGRQGENIQYF. Written as DNA, the CDR3 is TGTGCCAGCGGGCGACAGGGCGAAAACATTCAGTACTTC.

The V call is TRBV5-1, the J call TRBJ2-5, with TRBD1 identical over 8 bases. This CDR3 is built from 15 residues. Unmatched junction bases numbered 9, after V lost 3 bases and J lost 5 bases. Germline V gene data show CDR1 as SGHRS and CDR2 as YFSETQ. CDR3 nucleotides: TGCGCCAGCAGCTCCAGTGACAGGGGCGTGGAGACCCAGTACTTC. Amino acid sequence: CASSSSDRGVETQYF.

The chain couples TRBV11-3 to TRBJ1-2; D call uncertain. CDR1 is SGHNT and CDR2 is YENEEA in the germline V gene. CDR3 length: 13 amino acids. The V and J ends lost 5 bases and 7 bases respectively, with 14 bases between them. The CDR3 DNA reads TGTGCCAGCAGCACAGAAACCTTCGGTGGCTACACCTTC. It encodes CASSTETFGGYTF.

J is TRBJ2-7 and V is TRBV5-6, with D hard to call. V lost 0 bases to trimming and J lost 2 bases, with 6 bases between them. This CDR3 is 13 amino acids long. Germline V gene data show CDR1 as SGHDT and CDR2 as YYEEEE. The CDR3 here is CASSLGRTYEQYF. In DNA form, the CDR3 reads TGTGCCAGCAGCTTGGGCAGAACCTACGAGCAGTACTTC.

The chain carries TRBV28 and TRBJ2-7, with TRBD2 identical over 7 bases. CDR3 length: 17 amino acids. V dropped 2 bases and J dropped 0; count of bases not matched to a gene: 10. CDR1 MDHEN and CDR2 SYDVKM come from the germline V gene. The CDR3 DNA sequence: TGTGCCAGCAGTTTAAGTGGGGCGGCTAGCGGCTCCTACGAGCAGTACTTC. It translates to CASSLSGAASGSYEQYF.

The rearrangement links TRBV2 to TRBJ2-5, with 11 positions matching TRBD2. The CDR3 consists of 14 residues. V shed 6 bases, J shed 5 bases, and the junction held 5 bases outside the gene matches. Germline CDR1 is SNHLY and CDR2 is FYNNEI. The CDR3 is CASSRTSGRETQYF. CDR3 in DNA: TGTGCCAGCAGCCGGACTAGCGGGCGGGAGACCCAGTACTTC.